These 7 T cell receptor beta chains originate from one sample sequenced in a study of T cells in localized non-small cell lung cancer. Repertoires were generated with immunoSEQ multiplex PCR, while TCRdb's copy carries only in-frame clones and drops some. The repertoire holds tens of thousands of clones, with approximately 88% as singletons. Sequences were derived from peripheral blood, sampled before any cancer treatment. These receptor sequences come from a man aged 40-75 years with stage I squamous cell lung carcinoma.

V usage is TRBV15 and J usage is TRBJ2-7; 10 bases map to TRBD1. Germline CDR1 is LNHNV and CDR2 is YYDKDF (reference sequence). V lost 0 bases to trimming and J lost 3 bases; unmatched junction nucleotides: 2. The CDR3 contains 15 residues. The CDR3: CATSRERDRGYEQYF. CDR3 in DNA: TGTGCCACCAGCAGAGAACGGGACAGGGGCTACGAGCAGTACTTC.

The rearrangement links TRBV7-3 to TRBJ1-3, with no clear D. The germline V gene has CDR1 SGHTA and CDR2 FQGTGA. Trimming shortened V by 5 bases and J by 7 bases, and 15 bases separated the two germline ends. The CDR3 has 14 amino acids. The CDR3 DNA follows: TGTGCCAGCAGCCCGGAGCCACTTGGGAACACCATATATTTT. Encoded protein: CASSPEPLGNTIYF.

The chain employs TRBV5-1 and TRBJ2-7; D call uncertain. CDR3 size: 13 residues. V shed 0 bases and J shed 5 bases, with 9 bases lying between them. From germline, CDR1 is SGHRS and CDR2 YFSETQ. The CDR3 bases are TGCGCCAGCAGCTTGGGAGGAGAAAACGAGCAGTACTTC. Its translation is CASSLGGENEQYF.

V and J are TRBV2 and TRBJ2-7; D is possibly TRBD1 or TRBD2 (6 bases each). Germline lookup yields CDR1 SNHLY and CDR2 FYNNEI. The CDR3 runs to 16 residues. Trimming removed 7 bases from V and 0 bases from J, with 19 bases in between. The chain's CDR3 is CASTPPRGLGSYEQYF. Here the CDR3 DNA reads TGTGCCAGCACCCCCCCCCGGGGGCTAGGCTCCTACGAGCAGTACTTC.

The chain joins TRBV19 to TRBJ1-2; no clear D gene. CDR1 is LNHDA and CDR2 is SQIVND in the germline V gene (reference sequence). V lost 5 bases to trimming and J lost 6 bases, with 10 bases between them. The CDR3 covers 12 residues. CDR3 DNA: TGTGCCAGTAGTCACCCCGGGGATGGCTACACCTTC. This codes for CASSHPGDGYTF.

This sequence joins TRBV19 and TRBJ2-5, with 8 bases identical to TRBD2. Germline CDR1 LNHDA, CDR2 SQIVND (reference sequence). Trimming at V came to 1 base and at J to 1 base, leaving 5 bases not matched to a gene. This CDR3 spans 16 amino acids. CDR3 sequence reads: CASSIVASGLQETQYF. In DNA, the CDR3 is TGTGCCAGTAGTATAGTGGCTAGCGGGCTCCAAGAGACCCAGTACTTC.

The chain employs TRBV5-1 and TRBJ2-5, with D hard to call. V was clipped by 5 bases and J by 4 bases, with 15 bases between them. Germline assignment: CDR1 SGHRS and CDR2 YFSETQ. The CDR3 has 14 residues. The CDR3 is CASSHTHGRETQYF. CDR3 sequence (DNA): TGCGCCAGCAGTCACACCCACGGACGAGAGACCCAGTACTTC.